This TCR beta chain was observed in a study of blood T cells in healthy people across ages. The use of a sample-barcoded 5' primer and a J-beta primer mix characterized a second PCR of roughly 6 to 12 cycles. TCRdb ran MiXCR on the 5' RACE reads and lists one entry per CDR3 protein. The sample lists about 1 million distinct CDR3 sequences, more than 35% occurring once. General study findings and limits: Older individuals had lower TCR beta diversity per million T cells (the decline was roughly linear).

Collection of around 10 milliliters of peripheral blood was performed for each donor. Concerning this clonotype: Antigen: not known.

V lost 2 bases and J 4 bases, leaving 7 bases between the germline ends. Germline V gene data show CDR1 as MNHEY and CDR2 as SVGAGI. The CDR3 length is 13 residues. The sample comprised blood. The sequence was collected from a woman aged 55-75 years in good health. This chain links TRBV6-5 with TRBJ2-3; tentative D call: TRBD2 (6 bases). DNA for the CDR3: TGTGCCAGCAGTTACGGGGAGGCAGATACGCAGTATTTT. Translating it yields CASSYGEADTQYF.